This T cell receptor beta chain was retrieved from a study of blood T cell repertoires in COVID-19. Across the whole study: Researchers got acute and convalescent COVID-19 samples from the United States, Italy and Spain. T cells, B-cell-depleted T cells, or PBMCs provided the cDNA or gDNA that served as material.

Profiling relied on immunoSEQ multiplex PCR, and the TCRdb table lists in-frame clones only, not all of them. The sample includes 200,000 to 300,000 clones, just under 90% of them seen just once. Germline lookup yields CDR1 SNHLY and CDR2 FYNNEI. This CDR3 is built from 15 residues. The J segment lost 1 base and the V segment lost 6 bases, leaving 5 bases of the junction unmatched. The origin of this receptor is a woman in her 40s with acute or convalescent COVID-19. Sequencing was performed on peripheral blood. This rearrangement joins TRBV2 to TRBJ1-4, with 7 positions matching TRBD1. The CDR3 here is CASRENRGTNEKLFF. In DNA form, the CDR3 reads TGTGCCAGCAGAGAGAACAGGGGAACTAATGAAAAACTGTTTTTT.